These T cell receptor beta chains were read from a single sample in a study of shared clonotypes between healthy human individuals. TCRdb's table, derived via immunoSEQ multiplex PCR, lists solely in-frame clones and lacks some. The data show 1,500,000 or so clones, roughly 96% seen once. Sequencing was carried out using naive CD4+ T cells sorted from blood. Receptor source: a man aged 30 to 39 in good health. CDR3s include the opening cysteine and the closing phenylalanine or tryptophan. The D gene is left open where the match is weak. Clone size appears in some rows only: once, few, many, or a class for an expanded clone.

TRBV5-1	TRBD2	-	TRBJ2-5	CASSTGLAGTETQYF	TGCGCCAGCAGCACTGGACTAGCGGGGACAGAGACCCAGTACTTC
TRBV30	TRBD2	-	TRBJ2-1	CAWLAGGNEQFF	TGTGCCTGGTTAGCGGGGGGCAATGAGCAGTTCTTC
TRBV7-9	TRBD2	-	TRBJ2-1	CASSSGPGLAGAYNEQFF	TGTGCCAGCAGCTCCGGACCCGGACTAGCGGGCGCCTACAATGAGCAGTTCTTC
TRBV7-9	TRBD1	-	TRBJ1-5	CASSWTGEQPQHF	TGTGCCAGCAGCTGGACAGGGGAACAGCCCCAGCATTTT
TRBV27	-	-	TRBJ2-3	CAAGQFRHTQYF	TGTGCCGCAGGACAGTTCAGGCATACGCAGTATTTT
TRBV6-6	-	few	TRBJ2-7	CASSYSKAPAYEQYF	TGTGCCAGCAGTTACTCGAAAGCCCCAGCTTACGAGCAGTACTTC
TRBV18	-	-	TRBJ2-2	CASSPRASASTNTGELFF	TGTGCCAGCTCACCGCGGGCTAGCGCCTCCACGAACACCGGGGAGCTGTTTTTT
TRBV7-9	-	-	TRBJ1-2	CASSLSLLLAEGVNNGYTF	TGTGCCAGCAGCTTATCCCTTCTATTAGCCGAAGGGGTTAATAATGGCTACACCTTC
TRBV18	-	-	TRBJ1-5	CASSNRPAMDQPQHF	TGTGCCAGCTCTAACAGACCAGCTATGGATCAGCCCCAGCATTTT
TRBV9	TRBD1	-	TRBJ2-5	CASSVGTGLETQYF	TGTGCCAGCAGCGTAGGGACAGGGTTAGAGACCCAGTACTTC
TRBV28	TRBD1	-	TRBJ1-2	CASRSTGGSYYGYTF	TGTGCCAGCAGGTCTACAGGGGGCTCTTACTATGGCTACACCTTC
TRBV5-1	TRBD2	-	TRBJ2-5	CASSPGLAGVETQYF	TGCGCCAGCAGTCCCGGACTAGCGGGAGTAGAGACCCAGTACTTC
TRBV30	-	-	TRBJ1-3	CAWSVTAQGRNTIYF	TGTGCCTGGAGTGTAACAGCACAGGGTCGAAACACCATATATTTT
TRBV14	TRBD1	-	TRBJ2-3	CASSQAGQGADTQYF	TGTGCCAGCAGCCAAGCGGGACAGGGGGCAGATACGCAGTATTTT
TRBV5-1	TRBD2	-	TRBJ2-1	CASSRLAGGWNEQFF	TGCGCCAGCAGCAGACTAGCGGGAGGGTGGAATGAGCAGTTCTTC
TRBV9	TRBD2	-	TRBJ2-3	CASGTSGYTDTQYF	TGTGCCAGCGGGACTAGCGGATACACAGATACGCAGTATTTT
TRBV9	TRBD2	-	TRBJ2-6	CASSVVPSGRAGANVLTF	TGTGCCAGCAGCGTAGTACCTAGCGGGAGGGCTGGGGCCAACGTCCTGACTTTC
TRBV6-5	-	-	TRBJ1-3	CASSNAPAGGNTIYF	TGTGCCAGCAGCAATGCTCCTGCAGGGGGAAACACCATATATTTT
TRBV11-3	TRBD2	-	TRBJ2-1	CASSLGSGRAYNEQFF	TGTGCCAGCAGCTTAGGGTCCGGGAGGGCCTACAATGAGCAGTTCTTC
TRBV28	TRBD2	-	TRBJ2-1	CASSPWEREGGNEQFF	TGTGCCAGCAGCCCATGGGAAAGGGAGGGAGGCAATGAGCAGTTCTTC
TRBV13	TRBD1	-	TRBJ1-2	CASSPRQGVVYGYTF	TGTGCCAGCAGCCCGAGACAGGGTGTGGTCTATGGCTACACCTTC
TRBV6-1	TRBD2	-	TRBJ2-7	CASSDGLAGAFEQYF	TGTGCCAGCAGCGACGGACTAGCGGGAGCGTTCGAGCAGTACTTC
TRBV5-1	-	-	TRBJ2-1	CASSSLTGTPSYNEQFF	TGCGCCAGCAGCTCCTTGACCGGGACCCCGTCCTACAATGAGCAGTTCTTC
TRBV7-9	-	few	TRBJ1-2	CASSQKGYGWGYTF	TGTGCCAGCAGTCAAAAGGGCTATGGTTGGGGCTACACCTTC